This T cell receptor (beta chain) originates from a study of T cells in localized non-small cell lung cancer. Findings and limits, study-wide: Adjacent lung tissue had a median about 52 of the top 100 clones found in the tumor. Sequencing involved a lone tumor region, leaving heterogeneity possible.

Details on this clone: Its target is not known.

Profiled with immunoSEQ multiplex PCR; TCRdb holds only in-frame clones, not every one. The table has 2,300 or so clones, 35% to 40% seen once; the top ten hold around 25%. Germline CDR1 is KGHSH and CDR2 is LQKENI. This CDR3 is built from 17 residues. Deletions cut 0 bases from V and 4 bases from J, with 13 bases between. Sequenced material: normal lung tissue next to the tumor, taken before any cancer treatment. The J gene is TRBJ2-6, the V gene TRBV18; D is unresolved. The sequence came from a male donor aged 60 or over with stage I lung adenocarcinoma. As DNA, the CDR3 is TGTGCCAGCTCACCACCCCTACTTCCCTCAGGGGCCAACGTCCTGACTTTC. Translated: CASSPPLLPSGANVLTF.